A selection of T cell receptor beta chains follows, all from one sample in a study of CD8+CD57+ T cells in acquired aplastic anemia. TCRdb used MiXCR to reprocess the reads, holding one entry per CDR3 protein. The profile shows over 250,000 distinct CDR3 sequences, about 50% of them singletons. Sequencing was performed on sorted CD4+, CD8+, or CD8+CD57+ T cells (not recorded which) from PBMCs. These receptor sequences come from a human donor with aplastic anemia. The CDR3 runs from the conserved cysteine through the conserved F or W. The order of the fields is V gene, J gene, D gene, clone size, CDR3 length, CDR3 DNA, CDR3 protein. A D gene is named only where the DNA matches it firmly. Clone size is stated in some rows and not others, as once, few, many or a class when expanded.

V gene: TRBV5-1
J gene: TRBJ2-7
D gene: TRBD2
clone size: once
CDR3 length: 13
CDR3 DNA: TGCGCCAACAGCTTTAGGGAGGGGTACGAGCAGTACTTC
CDR3 protein: CANSFREGYEQYF

V gene: TRBV20-1
J gene: TRBJ1-2
D gene: -
clone size: -
CDR3 length: 14
CDR3 DNA: TGCAGTGCTAGAGATAACAGGGCTGGCTATGGCTACACCTTC
CDR3 protein: CSARDNRAGYGYTF

V gene: TRBV19
J gene: TRBJ2-1
D gene: -
clone size: once
CDR3 length: 15
CDR3 DNA: TGTGCCAGTAGTATAGGCGGTAGCGGCTACAATGAGCAGTTCTTC
CDR3 protein: CASSIGGSGYNEQFF

V gene: TRBV7-6
J gene: TRBJ1-2
D gene: -
clone size: few
CDR3 length: 13
CDR3 DNA: TGTGCCAGCAGCTTAGCCGAGTTTTCTGGCTACACCTTC
CDR3 protein: CASSLAEFSGYTF

V gene: TRBV15
J gene: TRBJ2-3
D gene: TRBD2
clone size: -
CDR3 length: 16
CDR3 DNA: TGTGCCACCAGCGTGGGACTAGCGGGGGGGCAAAATGAGCAGTATTTT
CDR3 protein: CATSVGLAGGQNEQYF

V gene: TRBV12-3/TRBV12-4
J gene: TRBJ1-3
D gene: -
clone size: many
CDR3 length: 14
CDR3 DNA: TGTGCCAGCAGTTGGACAGCCTCTGGAAACACCATATATTTT
CDR3 protein: CASSWTASGNTIYF

V gene: TRBV20-1
J gene: TRBJ2-7
D gene: TRBD1
clone size: few
CDR3 length: 14
CDR3 DNA: TGCAGTGCTAGAGACCTGGGACAGCACTACGAGCAGTACTTC
CDR3 protein: CSARDLGQHYEQYF

V gene: TRBV20-1
J gene: TRBJ1-4
D gene: -
clone size: -
CDR3 length: 15
CDR3 DNA: TGCAGTGCTAGAGATAGGGGAACGACTAATGAAAAACTGTTTTTT
CDR3 protein: CSARDRGTTNEKLFF

V gene: TRBV19
J gene: TRBJ1-2
D gene: -
clone size: -
CDR3 length: 13
CDR3 DNA: TGTGCCAGTAGTACGGACACGAACTATGGCTACACCTTC
CDR3 protein: CASSTDTNYGYTF

V gene: TRBV7-8
J gene: TRBJ2-7
D gene: -
clone size: many
CDR3 length: 12
CDR3 DNA: TGTGCCAGCAGCTCCATGTCCTACGAGCAGTACTTC
CDR3 protein: CASSSMSYEQYF

V gene: TRBV2
J gene: TRBJ1-5
D gene: -
clone size: -
CDR3 length: 15
CDR3 DNA: TGTGCCAGCAGTGTTGAGGGAACGAGCAATCAGCCCCAGCATTTT
CDR3 protein: CASSVEGTSNQPQHF

V gene: TRBV10-3
J gene: TRBJ2-7
D gene: -
clone size: -
CDR3 length: 13
CDR3 DNA: TGTGCCATCAGTGAGGGACACTTGGGCGAGCAGTACTTC
CDR3 protein: CAISEGHLGEQYF

V gene: TRBV7-8
J gene: TRBJ2-1
D gene: TRBD1
clone size: -
CDR3 length: 17
CDR3 DNA: TGTGCCAGCAGCCCACCATACCGGGACAGAGACAGCAATGAGCAGTTCTTC
CDR3 protein: CASSPPYRDRDSNEQFF

V gene: TRBV7-9
J gene: TRBJ2-5
D gene: -
clone size: -
CDR3 length: 15
CDR3 DNA: TGTGCCAGCAGCTTAGGGATTGCGAAGCAAGAGACCCAGTACTTC
CDR3 protein: CASSLGIAKQETQYF

V gene: TRBV20-1
J gene: TRBJ2-3
D gene: TRBD2
clone size: -
CDR3 length: 14
CDR3 DNA: TGCAGTGCCGACGGACTAGCGGTTACAGATACGCAGTATTTT
CDR3 protein: CSADGLAVTDTQYF

V gene: TRBV11-2
J gene: TRBJ2-7
D gene: -
clone size: many
CDR3 length: 16
CDR3 DNA: TGTGCCAGCAGCAAATCCTTCGGGTCCTTATCCTACGAGCAGTACTTC
CDR3 protein: CASSKSFGSLSYEQYF

V gene: TRBV10-1
J gene: TRBJ2-7
D gene: -
clone size: -
CDR3 length: 14
CDR3 DNA: TGCGCCAGCACCCAGGGGCAGGGCGAAAACGAGCAGTACTTC
CDR3 protein: CASTQGQGENEQYF

V gene: TRBV10-3
J gene: TRBJ2-1
D gene: -
clone size: many
CDR3 length: 14
CDR3 DNA: TGTGCCATCAGTGGACTCTCAGGGAACAATGAGCAGTTCTTC
CDR3 protein: CAISGLSGNNEQFF

V gene: TRBV6-6
J gene: TRBJ2-2
D gene: TRBD1
clone size: few
CDR3 length: 14
CDR3 DNA: TGTGCTACTTCGACGGGACAGCACGCCGGGGAGCTGTTTTTT
CDR3 protein: CATSTGQHAGELFF

V gene: TRBV10-1
J gene: TRBJ1-1
D gene: -
clone size: many
CDR3 length: 13
CDR3 DNA: TGCGCCAGCAGTGAGACACTGAACACTGAAGCTTTCTTT
CDR3 protein: CASSETLNTEAFF

V gene: TRBV7-6
J gene: TRBJ2-1
D gene: -
clone size: once
CDR3 length: 15
CDR3 DNA: TGTGCCAGCAGCTTAGAAGGCAGGAGGGCTGGTGAGCAGTTCTTC
CDR3 protein: CASSLEGRRAGEQFF

V gene: TRBV10-3
J gene: TRBJ1-2
D gene: TRBD1
clone size: -
CDR3 length: 16
CDR3 DNA: TGTGCCATCGCAAGTTACCAGACAGGGGATGGAAATGGCTACGCCTTC
CDR3 protein: CAIASYQTGDGNGYAF

V gene: TRBV20-1
J gene: TRBJ2-1
D gene: -
clone size: -
CDR3 length: 11
CDR3 DNA: TGCAGTGCACCGCGGATCAATGAGCAGTTCTTC
CDR3 protein: CSAPRINEQFF

V gene: TRBV20-1
J gene: TRBJ1-1
D gene: -
clone size: -
CDR3 length: 15
CDR3 DNA: TGCAGTGCTAGAGTTCCGTGGAGGGAGAACACTGAAGCTTTCTTT
CDR3 protein: CSARVPWRENTEAFF

V gene: TRBV20-1
J gene: TRBJ2-3
D gene: TRBD2
clone size: many
CDR3 length: 16
CDR3 DNA: TGCAGTGGTATAGCGGGGGGAATACTTAGCACAGATACGCAGTATTTT
CDR3 protein: CSGIAGGILSTDTQYF

V gene: TRBV20-1
J gene: TRBJ2-7
D gene: -
clone size: once
CDR3 length: 11
CDR3 DNA: TGCAGTGCTACCCTAGTAGGCGAGCAGTACTTC
CDR3 protein: CSATLVGEQYF

V gene: TRBV10-3
J gene: TRBJ2-7
D gene: -
clone size: -
CDR3 length: 15
CDR3 DNA: TGTGCCATCAGTGATCCTGGGCAACCAGCCTACGAGCAGTACTTC
CDR3 protein: CAISDPGQPAYEQYF

V gene: TRBV5-6
J gene: TRBJ1-2
D gene: -
clone size: -
CDR3 length: 12
CDR3 DNA: TGTGCCAGCAGCTTAATGACAGCTGGCTACACCTTC
CDR3 protein: CASSLMTAGYTF

V gene: TRBV7-9
J gene: TRBJ2-7
D gene: TRBD2
clone size: -
CDR3 length: 14
CDR3 DNA: TGTGCCAGCAGCCCCGGACTAGCGGACTACGAGCAGTACTTC
CDR3 protein: CASSPGLADYEQYF

V gene: TRBV20-1
J gene: TRBJ2-5
D gene: TRBD2
clone size: few
CDR3 length: 14
CDR3 DNA: TGCAGTGCCAGGACTAGCGGGGGGAGGGAGACCCAGTACTTC
CDR3 protein: CSARTSGGRETQYF

V gene: TRBV6-4
J gene: TRBJ2-7
D gene: -
clone size: once
CDR3 length: 14
CDR3 DNA: TGTGCCAGCAGTCCGACAGGCGACCACTACGAGCAGTACTTC
CDR3 protein: CASSPTGDHYEQYF

V gene: TRBV7-2
J gene: TRBJ2-7
D gene: -
clone size: -
CDR3 length: 13
CDR3 DNA: TGTGCCAGCAGCTTAGCTCTCGTCTACGAGCAGTACTTC
CDR3 protein: CASSLALVYEQYF

V gene: TRBV24-1
J gene: TRBJ2-7
D gene: -
clone size: many
CDR3 length: 14
CDR3 DNA: TGTGCCACCAGTGGCCTCGAGTCTTCGTCTGGGCAGTACTTC
CDR3 protein: CATSGLESSSGQYF

V gene: TRBV2
J gene: TRBJ1-5
D gene: -
clone size: -
CDR3 length: 13
CDR3 DNA: TGTGCCAGCAGAACAGGGCGTACTCAGCCCCAGCATTTT
CDR3 protein: CASRTGRTQPQHF

V gene: TRBV3-1
J gene: TRBJ2-7
D gene: -
clone size: many
CDR3 length: 12
CDR3 DNA: TGTGCCAGCAGCCATAATCCAAGGGAGCAGTACTTC
CDR3 protein: CASSHNPREQYF

V gene: TRBV19
J gene: TRBJ2-1
D gene: TRBD2
clone size: many
CDR3 length: 18
CDR3 DNA: TGTGCCAGTAGTATCCGATCGGGACTAGCGGGATCCTACAATGAGCAGTTCTTC
CDR3 protein: CASSIRSGLAGSYNEQFF

V gene: TRBV5-4
J gene: TRBJ2-1
D gene: TRBD2
clone size: few
CDR3 length: 15
CDR3 DNA: TGTGCCAGCATCTGGAGCGGGAGCTCCTACAATGAGCAGTTCTTC
CDR3 protein: CASIWSGSSYNEQFF

V gene: TRBV20-1
J gene: TRBJ2-7
D gene: TRBD2
clone size: -
CDR3 length: 15
CDR3 DNA: TGCAGTGCTTTACTAGCGGGAAAGAGCTCCTACGAGCAGTACTTC
CDR3 protein: CSALLAGKSSYEQYF

V gene: TRBV24-1
J gene: TRBJ1-5
D gene: -
clone size: few
CDR3 length: 14
CDR3 DNA: TGTGCCACCAGTGATGTCGACACCAATCAGCCCCAGCATTTT
CDR3 protein: CATSDVDTNQPQHF

V gene: TRBV7-7
J gene: TRBJ2-3
D gene: -
clone size: -
CDR3 length: 16
CDR3 DNA: TGTGCTAGCAGCCCTGGGACGTACGACCGTAAGGCTACGCAGTATTTT
CDR3 protein: CASSPGTYDRKATQYF

V gene: TRBV20-1
J gene: TRBJ2-6
D gene: TRBD1
clone size: many
CDR3 length: 18
CDR3 DNA: TGCAGTGCTAGAGATCTACAGGGGTCGACCTCTGGGGCCAACGTCCTGACTTTC
CDR3 protein: CSARDLQGSTSGANVLTF

V gene: TRBV7-3
J gene: TRBJ2-5
D gene: -
clone size: -
CDR3 length: 14
CDR3 DNA: TGTGCCAGCAGCTCGGGGACAGCCGGGGGGACCCAGTACTTC
CDR3 protein: CASSSGTAGGTQYF

V gene: TRBV12-3/TRBV12-4
J gene: TRBJ2-7
D gene: -
clone size: many
CDR3 length: 13
CDR3 DNA: TGTGCCAGCAGAGTCGGGGAATCCTACGAGCAGTACTTC
CDR3 protein: CASRVGESYEQYF

V gene: TRBV7-3
J gene: TRBJ1-3
D gene: TRBD1
clone size: -
CDR3 length: 16
CDR3 DNA: TGTGCCAGCAGCTCAGGGGGCTCGGGCTCTGGAAACACCATATATTTT
CDR3 protein: CASSSGGSGSGNTIYF

V gene: TRBV20-1
J gene: TRBJ2-1
D gene: TRBD2
clone size: once
CDR3 length: 15
CDR3 DNA: TGCAGTGCTAGCGCCGCGGGGGGCCAGTACAATGAGCAGTTCTTC
CDR3 protein: CSASAAGGQYNEQFF

V gene: TRBV29-1
J gene: TRBJ1-5
D gene: -
clone size: -
CDR3 length: 13
CDR3 DNA: TGCAGCGTCCAAGGTGATAGCAATCAGCCCCAGCATTTT
CDR3 protein: CSVQGDSNQPQHF